These 18 T cell receptor beta chains came from one sample sequenced in a study of cytomegalovirus exposure and HLA in healthy donors. The PCR had 60 Vbeta and 13 Jbeta primers. Measured with immunoSEQ multiplex PCR; TCRdb has only the in-frame clones, and not every one. This repertoire shows under 150,000 clones, 75% to 85% found once; its top ten account for about 1.2%. Sequencing input: PBMCs. All receptors derive from a girl aged 2 to 9 in good health and CMV-seronegative.

This clone was observed a few times. This chain uses TRBV19 with TRBJ2-3; D is unresolved. Looked up from germline, CDR1 is LNHDA and CDR2 is SQIVND (reference sequence). This CDR3 has 14 amino acids. V was shortened by 6 bases and J by 3 bases, with 13 bases between the two germline ends. CDR3 sequence (DNA): TGTGCCAGTAGAAGTGCGCGAAATACAGATACGCAGTATTTT. Its protein is CASRSARNTDTQYF. The variable domain in full, completed from reference TRBV19 and TRBJ2-3, reads DGGITQSPKYLFRKEGQNVTLSCEQNLNHDAMYWYRQDPGQGLRLIYYSQIVNDFQKGDIAEGYSVSREKKESFPLTVTSAQKNPTAFYLCASRSARNTDTQYFGPGTRLTVL.

The V and J genes are TRBV30 and TRBJ1-5, with TRBD1 as a possible D gene (5 bases). Germline loops: CDR1 GTSNPN, CDR2 SVGIG (reference sequence). CDR3 length: 13 residues. V lost 0 bases, J lost 5 bases, and 8 bases lay in between. The CDR3: CAWSVQGDQPQHF. CDR3 DNA sequence: TGTGCCTGGAGTGTACAAGGGGATCAGCCCCAGCATTTT.

This clone has a single count. The V call is TRBV15, the J call TRBJ2-7, with no clear D. V shed 5 bases and J shed 3 bases, with 17 bases lying between them. The CDR3 has 15 residues. CDR1 is LNHNV and CDR2 is YYDKDF in the germline V gene (reference sequence). The CDR3 nucleotides are TGTGCCACCAGCCCGCGGCCCTCCCAAATCTACGAGCAGTACTTC. Its protein product is CATSPRPSQIYEQYF.

At least ten counts were recorded for this clone. V is TRBV7-2 and J is TRBJ1-5; 8 bases agree with TRBD1. V lost 1 base to trimming and J lost 7 bases; unmatched junction nucleotides: 0. This CDR3 is built from 13 residues. CDR1 and CDR2 from the germline V gene are SGHTA and FQGNSA. The CDR3 nucleotides read TGTGCCAGCAGCTTAGACAGGGGGCAGCCCCAGCATTTT. Translated, it gives CASSLDRGQPQHF.

The chain has TRBV4-3 and TRBJ1-6; 7 bases agree with TRBD1. V shed 4 bases and J 7 bases; nucleotides not matched to a gene: 4. The V gene's germline CDR1 is LGHNA and CDR2 YSLEER. The CDR3 runs to 14 residues. CDR3 sequence reads: CASSRRTGNSPLHF. The CDR3 DNA reads TGCGCCAGCAGCCGACGGACAGGAAATTCACCCCTCCACTTT.

J is TRBJ2-7 and V is TRBV29-1; a weak D match, TRBD2 (5 bases). Germline CDR1 is SQVTM and CDR2 is ANQGSEA. Trimming left V 6 bases short and J 1 base short, with 10 bases between. The CDR3 extends over 12 amino acids. DNA for the CDR3: TGCAGCGTCAGCGGTCTATCCTACGAGCAGTACTTC. It yields the protein CSVSGLSYEQYF.

The gene calls are TRBV7-2 and TRBJ1-1; tentative D call: TRBD1 (5 bases). V lost 0 bases, J lost 6 bases, and 11 bases lay in between. Germline CDR1 reads SGHTA; CDR2 reads FQGNSA. CDR3 length: 14 residues. This chain's CDR3 is CASSLATFRAEAFF. Here the CDR3 DNA reads TGTGCCAGCAGCTTAGCCACATTCAGGGCTGAAGCTTTCTTT.

This chain links TRBV19 with TRBJ1-4, with D maybe TRBD1 (5 bases). The CDR3 sequence is 16 residues long. V gave up 4 bases and J gave up 4 bases, with 16 bases separating them. Germline CDR1 is LNHDA and CDR2 is SQIVND (reference sequence). Written as DNA, the CDR3 is TGTGCCAGTAGTAATTTCCAGGGAACTCTTAATGAAAAACTGTTTTTT. This sequence encodes CASSNFQGTLNEKLFF.

The V call is TRBV4-1, the J call TRBJ2-5, with D tentatively TRBD2 (5 bases). The CDR3 is 18 residues long. The V gene lost 1 base and the J gene lost 5 bases, with 23 bases spanning the gap. The germline CDR1 and CDR2 sequences are MGHRA and YSYEKL. The CDR3 DNA follows: TGCGCCAGCAGCCAAGTTTCCCCGCGGGCGTCGAGGTTGGAGACCCAGTACTTC. Amino acid sequence: CASSQVSPRASRLETQYF.

The V gene is TRBV4-1, the J gene TRBJ2-7; D unresolved. The germline V gene encodes CDR1 MGHRA and CDR2 YSYEKL. Trimming removed 4 bases from V and 5 bases from J, with 15 bases in between. The CDR3 totals 14 residues. For the CDR3, the DNA is TGCGCCAGCAGCCTCCAAGTAGCCCGAGACGAGCAGTACTTC. Translation gives CASSLQVARDEQYF.

The chain is built from TRBV4-2 and TRBJ2-1; possible D gene TRBD2, 5 bases. The ends were cut back, 8 bases at V and 8 bases at J, with 19 bases in the middle. In germline, CDR1 is LGHNA, CDR2 YNFKEQ. CDR3 length: 14 residues. The CDR3 DNA follows: TGTGCCAGCGGCGGACTTGCCCTCGGCGATGAGCAGTTCTTC. Translating it yields CASGGLALGDEQFF.

The rearrangement uses TRBV7-3 and TRBJ2-6; the D is unclear. With 8 bases removed from V and 0 bases from J, the gap between germline ends came to 11 bases. CDR1 SGHTA and CDR2 FQGTGA come from the germline V gene. The CDR3 length is 15 residues. This CDR3 reads CASSPNPSGANVLTF. Here the CDR3 DNA reads TGTGCCAGCTCCCCAAATCCCTCTGGGGCCAACGTCCTGACTTTC. The entire variable domain, with the rest obtained from reference TRBV7-3 and TRBJ2-6, is as follows: GAGVSQTPSNKVTEKGKYVELRCDPISGHTALYWYRQSLGQGPEFLIYFQGTGAADDSGLPNDRFFAVRPEGSVSTLKIQRTERGDSAVYLCASSPNPSGANVLTFGAGSRLTVL.

The V and J genes are TRBV5-1 and TRBJ2-1; the D gene is possibly TRBD2 (7 bases). V lost 0 bases, J lost 0 bases, and 10 bases lay in between. Germline values: CDR1 SGHRS, CDR2 YFSETQ. The CDR3 is 16 amino acids. The CDR3 protein is CASSLEGGDSYNEQFF. Written as DNA, the CDR3 is TGCGCCAGCAGCTTGGAAGGGGGGGACTCCTACAATGAGCAGTTCTTC.

The J gene is TRBJ2-6, the V gene TRBV15; D remains ambiguous. This CDR3 region has 15 residues. Germline V lookup: CDR1 LNHNV, CDR2 YYDKDF (reference sequence). The V and J ends lost 2 bases and 4 bases respectively, with 9 bases between them. The CDR3 DNA follows: TGTGCCACCAGCAGATCCGGGTCAGGGGCCAACGTCCTGACTTTC. Amino acids: CATSRSGSGANVLTF.

This clone appeared once. The V and J genes are TRBV6-1 and TRBJ2-3; D remains unclear. V was trimmed by 1 base and J by 0 bases, leaving 11 bases between them. CDR1 is MNHNS and CDR2 is SASEGT in the germline V gene. The CDR3 totals 16 residues. The CDR3, as DNA: TGTGCCAGCAGTGAAGTGGGCATGACGAGCACAGATACGCAGTATTTT. It specifies CASSEVGMTSTDTQYF.

The chain couples TRBV2 to TRBJ2-5, with 8 positions matching TRBD2. CDR3 length: 17 residues. V lost 2 bases and J lost 1; bases outside the gene matches: 9. Germline V lookup: CDR1 SNHLY, CDR2 FYNNEI. The CDR3 region has the DNA TGTGCCAGCAGTGAAACCCGGACTAGCCTTATCCAAGAGACCCAGTACTTC. It codes for CASSETRTSLIQETQYF.

This clone appeared a single time. The rearrangement links TRBV4-1 to TRBJ1-6, with D perhaps matching TRBD1 (5 bases). CDR1 is MGHRA, CDR2 YSYEKL, per germline. This CDR3 comprises 16 residues. Trimming left V 1 base short and J 0 bases short, with 7 bases between. The DNA for the CDR3 is TGCGCCAGCAGCCAAGTGCAGGGCTCCTATAATTCACCCCTCCACTTT. This encodes CASSQVQGSYNSPLHF.

This clone occurred a few times. The identical CDR3 is also encoded by other nucleotide sequences in the sample. J is TRBJ1-2 and V is TRBV30; tentatively, D is TRBD1 (6 bases). V was clipped by 0 bases and J by 5 bases, with 10 bases between them. This CDR3 has 13 residues. CDR1 and CDR2 from the germline V gene are GTSNPN and SVGIG (reference sequence). CDR3: CAWSVVRGYGYTF. The CDR3 coding sequence is TGTGCCTGGAGTGTGGTCAGGGGTTATGGCTACACCTTC.